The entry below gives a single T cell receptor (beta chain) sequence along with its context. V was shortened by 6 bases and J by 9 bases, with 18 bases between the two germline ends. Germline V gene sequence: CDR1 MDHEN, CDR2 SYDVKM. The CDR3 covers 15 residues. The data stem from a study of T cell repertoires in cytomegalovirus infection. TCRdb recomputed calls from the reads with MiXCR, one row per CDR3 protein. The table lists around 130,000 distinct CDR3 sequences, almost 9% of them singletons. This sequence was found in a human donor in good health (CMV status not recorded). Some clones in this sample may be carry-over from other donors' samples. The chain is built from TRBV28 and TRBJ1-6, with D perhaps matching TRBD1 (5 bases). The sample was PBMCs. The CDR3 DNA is TGTGCCAGCAGCAACGACAATCGGGGCAGTTCACCCCTCCACTTT. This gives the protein CASSNDNRGSSPLHF.